The T cell receptor (beta chain) described here comes from a study of blood T cell repertoires in COVID-19. The overall study: COVID-19 samples from acute and convalescent phases originated in the United States, Italy and Spain. T cells, B-cell-depleted T cells, or PBMCs supplied cDNA or gDNA.

CDR3 length: 15 residues. Germline assignment: CDR1 SGHRS and CDR2 YFSETQ. V shed 2 bases, J shed 4 bases, and the junction held 4 bases outside the gene matches. In the original workflow: Nucleated cell counts were estimated from reference gene primer amplification. TCRdb's copy holds only in-frame clones and misses some; the assay was immunoSEQ multiplex PCR. V and J calls plus clone size are reproduced from that table; the DNA served to infer D and trimming. The repertoire holds roughly 140,000 clones, with around 90% as singletons. The specimen sequenced was peripheral blood. The chain has TRBV5-1 and TRBJ1-5; 9 nucleotides align to TRBD1. This receptor was obtained from a man in his 70s with acute or convalescent COVID-19. In DNA form, the CDR3 reads TGCGCCAGCAGCTTTACCGGGACAGGGAATCAGCCCCAGCATTTT. This encodes CASSFTGTGNQPQHF.